This entry concerns a single T cell receptor (beta chain). Its antigen is currently unknown. The read ends 3 residues shy of where the CDR3 ends; the end is completed using the germline J gene. This sample stems from a study of T cells in women clearing cervical HPV infection. The wider study: Controls gave blood once infection was undetectable; cases at lesion identification.

Points from the study as a whole: Cases carried less TRBV6-7 than controls: roughly 0.11% versus 0.16%.

The assay was immunoSEQ multiplex PCR, and TCRdb's table has in-frame clones only and misses some. The listing contains fewer than 25,000 clones. This CDR3 is built from 13 residues. V shed 6 bases and J shed 8 bases, with 13 bases lying between them. In germline, CDR1 is SNHLY, CDR2 FYNNEI. The chain couples TRBV2 to TRBJ1-4; D is undetermined. This receptor was taken from a woman aged 18 to 75 with a cervical HPV16 infection that either progressed to CIN3+ or cleared (not recorded which). Sequencing was done on a sample of blood buffy coat. CDR3 sequence reads: CASRTDTGEKLFF. Partial CDR3 DNA: TGTGCCAGCAGGACTGATACGGGGGAAAAA.